These 27 T cell receptor beta chains were all obtained from the same sample, sequenced in a study of T cell repertoires in cytomegalovirus infection. TCRdb re-called the reads through MiXCR, storing one row per CDR3 protein. Found here are hundreds of thousands of distinct CDR3 sequences, 30% to 35% of them singletons; the top ten hold around 12%. Their target antigens are unknown. The specimen comprised cultured CD8+ T cells from PBMCs, sampled from culture after CMV antigen stimulation. The source of these receptors is a human donor in good health (CMV status not recorded). Some clones in this sample may be carry-over from other donors' samples.

This clonotype has only a few counts. V is TRBV7-9 and J is TRBJ2-3; D remains unclear. The V gene's germline CDR1 is SEHNR and CDR2 FQNEAQ (reference sequence). Trimming took off 5 bases at V and 2 bases at J, with 14 bases between the two ends. The CDR3 has 15 residues. The CDR3 nucleotides are TGTGCCAGCAGCCTCAGAGAGGCGCCCACAGATACGCAGTATTTT. As protein: CASSLREAPTDTQYF.

This clonotype occurred many times. The chain couples TRBV27 to TRBJ1-2; D is perhaps TRBD1 (6 bases). The CDR3 is 13 amino acids. The V end lost 6 bases, the J end lost 8 bases, and 16 bases lay between the germline ends. Germline V CDR1 and CDR2: MNHEY, SMNVEV (reference sequence). CDR3 sequence: CASSTGGAVGYTF. The CDR3, as DNA: TGTGCCAGCAGCACTGGGGGGGCGGTCGGCTACACCTTC.

V usage is TRBV10-3 and J usage is TRBJ2-3; 16 bases line up with TRBD2. CDR3 length: 18 amino acids. The junction had 11 bases not matched to a gene; V was cut back by 5 bases and J by 6 bases. The V gene's germline CDR1 is ENHRY and CDR2 SYGVKD. This CDR3 is CAISLGLAGGRGSDTQYF. The CDR3 DNA reads as TGTGCCATCAGTCTGGGACTAGCGGGGGGGCGAGGATCGGATACGCAGTATTTT.

Many counts were recorded for this clonotype. The J gene is TRBJ2-1, the V gene TRBV7-2; no definite D call. Trimming took 4 bases from V and 10 from J, leaving 20 bases between them. This CDR3 is 15 amino acids long. Germline V lookup: CDR1 SGHTA, CDR2 FQGNSA. CDR3 sequence: CASSSGVGWLNEQFF. The CDR3 coding sequence is TGTGCCAGCAGCTCCGGAGTGGGCTGGCTAAACGAGCAGTTCTTC.

V usage is TRBV7-9 and J usage is TRBJ2-7; D is uncertain. This CDR3 is built from 11 residues. Per the germline V gene, CDR1 is SEHNR and CDR2 is FQNEAQ (reference sequence). The V and J ends lost 1 base and 12 bases respectively, with 10 bases between them. CDR3 bases: TGTGCCAGCAGCTTAGACCGGTATCTGTACTTC. This codes for CASSLDRYLYF.

This clonotype was found a few times. This rearrangement joins TRBV12-5 to TRBJ2-6; no definite D call. V was trimmed by 3 bases and J by 0 bases, leaving 15 bases between them. Germline V gives CDR1 LGHNT, CDR2 FRNRAP. The CDR3 covers 18 residues. The CDR3 reads CASGFTDVPLSGANVLTF. CDR3 sequence (DNA): TGTGCTAGTGGTTTTACAGACGTTCCCCTCTCTGGGGCCAACGTCCTGACTTTC.

The chain joins TRBV19 to TRBJ2-2; D not certain. CDR1 LNHDA and CDR2 SQIVND come from the germline V gene (reference sequence). The V end lost 7 bases, the J end lost 0 bases, and 9 bases lay between the germline ends. The CDR3 contains 14 residues. CDR3 sequence: CASTSDANTGELFF. In DNA form, the CDR3 reads TGTGCCAGTACCTCAGATGCGAACACCGGGGAGCTGTTTTTT.

CDR3 sequence: CASSGGERNIQYF. The CDR3 nucleotides are TGTGCCAGCAGTGGGGGCGAGAGGAACATTCAGTACTTC. This chain joins TRBV27 and TRBJ2-4; D might be TRBD1 (6 bases). Germline CDR1 reads MNHEY; CDR2 reads SMNVEV (reference sequence). This CDR3 is built from 13 residues. Trimming removed 5 bases from V and 7 bases from J, with 12 bases in between.

The J gene is TRBJ2-7, the V gene TRBV9, with D possibly matching TRBD2 (6 bases). The germline V and J ends were trimmed by 3 bases and 7 bases, with 14 bases remaining between them. Germline-derived CDR1 and CDR2 are SGDLS and YYNGEE. The CDR3 is 13 amino acids. CDR3 in amino acids: CASSAGTAGEQYV. CDR3 sequence (DNA): TGTGCCAGCAGCGCCGGGACGGCGGGGGAGCAGTACGTC.

Only a few counts were recorded for this clonotype. The V call is TRBV4-1, the J call TRBJ1-2; perhaps TRBD1 as D (5 bases). CDR3 length: 15 residues. Germline-derived CDR1 and CDR2 are MGHRA and YSYEKL. V lost 1 base to trimming and J lost 6 bases, with 15 bases between them. This CDR3 is CASSQGSQGGDGYTF. For the CDR3, the DNA is TGCGCCAGCAGCCAAGGATCCCAGGGAGGTGATGGCTACACCTTC.

This clonotype was detected a few times. V is TRBV27 and J is TRBJ1-1, with D maybe TRBD1 (6 bases). Looked up from germline, CDR1 is MNHEY and CDR2 is SMNVEV (reference sequence). V was pared by 2 bases and J by 1 base, with 20 bases between. CDR3 length equals 18 residues. CDR3 bases: TGTGCCAGCAGTTTACTCCCGGGACAAGATGCATCGAACACTGAAGCTTTCTTT. It yields the protein CASSLLPGQDASNTEAFF.

To note about this clonotype: Sequence at one end of the junction differs from germline and may be a read error. The V gene is TRBV2, the J gene TRBJ1-2; D is undetermined. Per germline, CDR1 SNHLY and CDR2 FYNNEI. The CDR3 consists of 12 residues. The chain's CDR3 is CASREDIYGYTF. CDR3 sequence (DNA): TGTGCCAGCAGGGAAGACATCTATGGCTACACCTTC.

The genes are TRBV11-2 and TRBJ2-6; 7 nucleotides line up with TRBD1. The junction had 13 bases not matched to a gene; V was cut back by 0 bases and J by 2 bases. The CDR3 consists of 20 residues. Germline V gives CDR1 SGHAT, CDR2 FQNNGV. The CDR3 sequence: CASSLELNRQGITGANVLTF. As DNA, the CDR3 is TGTGCCAGCAGCTTAGAATTAAATCGACAGGGCATTACTGGGGCCAACGTCCTGACTTTC.

This clonotype was found many times. CDR3: CASSLGPLSSYNSPLHF. CDR3 nucleotides: TGTGCCAGCAGCTTAGGGCCTCTGAGCTCCTATAATTCACCCCTCCACTTT. The V call is TRBV7-2, the J call TRBJ1-6, with D unresolved. Trimming shortened V by 1 base and J by 0 bases, and 10 bases separated the two germline ends. This CDR3 contains 17 residues. Germline V gives CDR1 SGHTA, CDR2 FQGNSA.

DNA for the CDR3: TGTGCCAGTAGTATAGTTTCCGTCCCGGGAGTCAAGATTAACTATGGCTACACCTTC. Translating gives CASSIVSVPGVKINYGYTF. The rearrangement uses TRBV19 and TRBJ1-2, with no clear D. CDR1 and CDR2 (germline): LNHDA, SQIVND (reference sequence). The CDR3 totals 19 residues. V was cut by 1 base and J by 1 base, with 22 bases left in between.

J is TRBJ2-1 and V is TRBV15; D remains ambiguous. Deletions cut 1 base from V and 12 bases from J, with 16 bases between. Germline V gene lookup returns CDR1 LNHNV and CDR2 YYDKDF (reference sequence). This CDR3 comprises 14 residues. The CDR3 DNA is TGTGCCACCAGCAGAGCCGGACGGTTGGATGGGCAGTTCTTC. This translates into CATSRAGRLDGQFF.

This sequence joins TRBV5-1 and TRBJ2-1, with 9 bases fitting TRBD2. V was clipped by 1 base and J by 9 bases; unmatched bases: 8. This CDR3 has 15 residues. Germline assignment: CDR1 SGHRS and CDR2 YFSETQ. CDR3 nucleotide sequence: TGCGCCAGCAGCTTGCTAGCGGGGAGATCCCGTGAGCAGTTCTTC. This gives the protein CASSLLAGRSREQFF.

This clonotype was seen a handful of times. The chain links TRBV12-3 or TRBV12-4 to TRBJ1-2; D uncertain. This CDR3 is 13 amino acids long. V lost 2 bases to trimming and J lost 10 bases, with 14 bases between them. Here the CDR3 reads CASSLIRGIDYTF. In DNA form, the CDR3 reads TGTGCCAGCAGTTTAATTCGAGGGATCGACTACACCTTC.

This clonotype turned up a few times. V gene TRBV7-2 combines with J gene TRBJ1-2, with TRBD1 matching over 7 bases. This CDR3 is 18 amino acids long. Germline V gene lookup returns CDR1 SGHTA and CDR2 FQGNSA. Trimming cost V 4 bases and J 0 bases; bases outside gene matches: 14. The CDR3 here is CASSYKLGGAFANYGYTF. CDR3 bases: TGTGCCAGCAGCTACAAGCTAGGGGGCGCTTTTGCTAACTATGGCTACACCTTC.

The rearrangement links TRBV19 to TRBJ2-1; 7 nucleotides match TRBD1. Germline V CDR1 and CDR2: LNHDA, SQIVND (reference sequence). The trim removed 10 bases at V and 4 bases at J, leaving 4 bases unmatched. The CDR3 has 12 residues. The CDR3 protein is CATKTGYNEQFF. The CDR3 nucleotides are TGTGCCACTAAGACAGGGTACAATGAGCAGTTCTTC.

This clonotype was counted between two and nine times. The chain has TRBV7-6 and TRBJ1-4; D gene ambiguous. The CDR3 length is 15 residues. Deletions cut 2 bases from V and 0 bases from J, with 7 bases between. Germline CDR1 reads SGHVS; CDR2 reads FNYEAQ. In DNA, the CDR3 is TGTGCCAGCAGCTTAAGCCCTACAACTAATGAAAAACTGTTTTTT. It is translated as CASSLSPTTNEKLFF. The variable domain in full, with the rest retrieved from reference TRBV7-6 and TRBJ1-4, is GAGVSQSPRYKVTKRGQDVALRCDPISGHVSLYWYRQALGQGPEFLTYFNYEAQQDKSGLPNDRFSAERPEGSISTLTIQRTEQRDSAMYRCASSLSPTTNEKLFFGSGTQLSVL.

The rearrangement joins TRBV6-5 to TRBJ1-6, with D hard to call. The germline V gene has CDR1 MNHEY and CDR2 SVGAGI. The CDR3 contains 14 residues. V dropped 2 bases and J dropped 9 bases, with 11 bases sitting between them. The CDR3 region has the DNA TGTGCCAGCAGTTACAAGGGTTACCGTTCACCCCTCCACTTT. It codes for CASSYKGYRSPLHF.

The chain recombines TRBV7-6 with TRBJ2-2, with D perhaps matching TRBD1 or TRBD2 (5 bases each). This CDR3 has 15 residues. V was trimmed by 3 bases and J by 6 bases, leaving 14 bases between them. CDR1 is SGHVS, CDR2 FNYEAQ, per germline. The CDR3 sequence: CASSFDSLGAGELFF. CDR3 DNA sequence: TGTGCCAGCAGCTTCGACAGCCTCGGGGCCGGGGAGCTGTTTTTT. Combining the CDR3 with reference TRBV7-6 and TRBJ2-2 gives the whole variable domain GAGVSQSPRYKVTKRGQDVALRCDPISGHVSLYWYRQALGQGPEFLTYFNYEAQQDKSGLPNDRFSAERPEGSISTLTIQRTEQRDSAMYRCASSFDSLGAGELFFGEGSRLTVL.

The CDR3 nucleotides are TGTGCCAGCAGCTTAATACCTGTTAATGAAAAACTGTTTTTT. This encodes CASSLIPVNEKLFF. The chain joins TRBV7-2 to TRBJ1-4; D is unresolved. Germline CDR1 is SGHTA and CDR2 is FQGNSA. V lost 2 bases to trimming and J lost 4 bases, with 8 bases between them. This CDR3 is built from 14 residues.

This clonotype was observed a few times. The rearrangement joins TRBV27 to TRBJ1-5; D perhaps matches TRBD1 (6 bases). The CDR3 covers 15 residues. CDR1 is MNHEY and CDR2 is SMNVEV in the germline V gene (reference sequence). Trimming removed 4 bases at V and 6 bases at J, with 16 bases between. This CDR3 reads CASSSTWGAGQPQHF. CDR3 DNA sequence: TGTGCCAGCAGTTCCACATGGGGGGCGGGTCAGCCCCAGCATTTT.

This clonotype occurred a few times. This chain links TRBV4-1 with TRBJ1-1; a weak D match, TRBD1 (6 bases). Germline V gene sequence: CDR1 MGHRA, CDR2 YSYEKL. Trimming removed 5 bases at V and 4 bases at J, with 14 bases between. This CDR3 has 14 residues. The CDR3 region is CASSAHRVGTEAFF. The CDR3 bases are TGCGCCAGCAGCGCTCACAGGGTCGGCACTGAAGCTTTCTTT.

This clonotype appeared a few times. The chain has TRBV9 and TRBJ2-2; D perhaps matches TRBD1 (6 bases). The CDR3 sequence is 16 residues long. Germline values: CDR1 SGDLS, CDR2 YYNGEE. Trimming took off 0 bases at V and 5 bases at J, with 14 bases between the two ends. In DNA form, the CDR3 reads TGTGCCAGCAGCGTAGAATGGGGGCCGGGTACCGGGGAGCTGTTTTTT. Its protein is CASSVEWGPGTGELFF.